These T cell receptor beta chains were read from a single sample in a study of blood T cell repertoires in COVID-19. Method: immunoSEQ multiplex PCR; TCRdb's copy keeps in-frame clones and lacks some. The data show some 330,000 clones, about nine tenths seen once. The sample was PBMCs or T cells enriched from blood (not recorded which). These receptors were taken from a man aged 25 to 45 who had recovered from COVID-19. Both conserved end residues are part of each CDR3. Fields, in order: D gene, CDR3 length, J gene, clone size, V gene, CDR3 protein, CDR3 DNA. The D gene is left open where the match is weak. The size entry is marked missing in some rows and otherwise reads once, few, many or a size class.

>-|15|TRBJ1-3|-|TRBV18
CASSQWDNSGNTIYF
TGTGCCAGCTCACAATGGGACAACTCTGGAAACACCATATATTTT
>-|13|TRBJ2-7|few|TRBV30
CAWGEGESYEQYF
TGTGCCTGGGGAGAGGGGGAGAGTTACGAGCAGTACTTC
>-|15|TRBJ1-1|-|TRBV19
CASSLSTGLTTEAFF
TGTGCCAGTAGTCTAAGTACAGGACTAACGACTGAAGCTTTCTTT
>-|13|TRBJ2-1|-|TRBV5-1
CASSPGEGELEFF
TGCGCCAGCAGCCCCGGCGAAGGGGAATTGGAGTTCTTC
>-|13|TRBJ2-7|-|TRBV3-1/TRBV3-2
CASSRQVYSEQYF
TGTGCCAGCAGCCGTCAGGTCTACTCCGAGCAGTACTTC
>-|15|TRBJ1-5|-|TRBV19
CASSMEGDSNQPQHF
TGTGCCAGTAGTATGGAGGGAGATAGCAATCAGCCCCAGCATTTT
>-|14|TRBJ1-6|-|TRBV7-9
CASSPPPQNSPLHF
TGTGCCAGCAGCCCTCCGCCTCAGAATTCACCCCTCCACTTT
>-|16|TRBJ2-2|-|TRBV4-1
CASSSSLRGFTGELFF
TGCGCCAGCAGCTCAAGCCTCCGAGGGTTCACCGGGGAGCTGTTTTTT
>TRBD1|17|TRBJ1-2|-|TRBV6-2/TRBV6-3
CASSPTSGTGSDPAYTF
TGTGCCAGCAGCCCTACCTCCGGGACAGGGAGCGATCCAGCCTACACCTTC
>-|14|TRBJ2-7|few|TRBV7-9
CASSGETGLYEQYF
TGTGCCAGCAGTGGAGAAACAGGGCTCTACGAGCAGTACTTC
>-|16|TRBJ1-5|-|TRBV19
CASSSTGPSGNQPQHF
TGTGCCAGTAGTTCGACAGGCCCTTCGGGCAATCAGCCCCAGCATTTT
>-|12|TRBJ2-3|-|TRBV4-1
CASSQESGAQYF
TGCGCCAGCAGCCAAGAATCGGGGGCGCAGTATTTT
>-|13|TRBJ1-2|once|TRBV27
CASSPTGPYGYTF
TGTGCCAGCAGTCCGACAGGTCCCTATGGCTACACCTTC
>TRBD1|15|TRBJ1-5|few|TRBV27
CASRDGTGSNQPQHF
TGTGCCAGCAGGGATGGGACAGGGTCCAATCAGCCCCAGCATTTT
>TRBD1|16|TRBJ2-5|-|TRBV24-1
CATSDSPGQGQETQYF
TGTGCCACCAGTGACTCACCGGGACAGGGCCAAGAGACCCAGTACTTC
>-|13|TRBJ1-4|-|TRBV15
CATSGGTNEKLFF
TGTGCCACCAGCGGGGGGACTAATGAAAAACTGTTTTTT
>-|11|TRBJ2-5|-|TRBV3-1/TRBV3-2
CASSFRETQYF
TGTGCCAGCAGCTTCCGAGAGACCCAGTACTTC
>-|16|TRBJ2-3|once|TRBV24-1
CATSDPGQKSTDTQYF
TGTGCCACCAGTGATCCCGGACAGAAAAGCACAGATACGCAGTATTTT
>-|13|TRBJ1-1|-|TRBV7-2
CASSFGGDTEAFF
TGTGCCAGCAGCTTCGGGGGGGACACTGAAGCTTTCTTT
>-|14|TRBJ1-3|once|TRBV7-2
CASSLRHRGNTIYF
TGTGCCAGCAGCCTACGCCACAGGGGAAACACCATATATTTT
>-|15|TRBJ2-5|-|TRBV7-9
CASSLDREYQETQYF
TGTGCCAGCAGCTTAGATAGGGAGTACCAAGAGACCCAGTACTTC
>-|16|TRBJ1-5|-|TRBV1
CTSSQIVEDGYQPQHF
TGCACCAGCAGCCAGATTGTGGAGGACGGGTATCAGCCCCAGCATTTT
>-|16|TRBJ1-2|-|TRBV6-5
CASSYYGRGGDYGYTF
TGTGCCAGCAGTTACTACGGGAGGGGGGGTGACTATGGCTACACCTTC
>TRBD2|18|TRBJ2-7|-|TRBV9
CASSPTGRRAGGGGEQYF
TGTGCCAGCAGCCCGACAGGGAGGAGAGCGGGGGGAGGTGGAGAGCAGTACTTC
>TRBD2|15|TRBJ2-2|once|TRBV27
CASRAGRADTGELFF
TGTGCCAGCAGGGCAGGGAGGGCGGACACCGGGGAGCTGTTTTTT
>-|14|TRBJ2-3|-|TRBV29-1
CSVEGGPSTDTQYF
TGCAGCGTTGAAGGGGGCCCCTCCACAGATACGCAGTATTTT
>TRBD2|15|TRBJ2-7|-|TRBV4-1
CASSLRAGASYEQYF
TGCGCCAGCAGCCTAAGAGCGGGAGCGTCGTACGAGCAGTACTTC
>TRBD1|15|TRBJ1-1|-|TRBV2
CASSGVGTGMAEAFF
TGTGCCAGCAGTGGAGTAGGGACAGGGATGGCTGAAGCTTTCTTT
>TRBD2|12|TRBJ2-3|-|TRBV29-1
CSVLAGPDTQYF
TGCAGCGTGCTAGCGGGACCAGATACGCAGTATTTT
>-|15|TRBJ2-5|-|TRBV7-9
CASLQLGASTETQYF
TGTGCCAGCTTACAGTTGGGGGCGAGTACGGAGACCCAGTACTTC
>-|10|TRBJ1-2|-|TRBV12-3/TRBV12-4
CASSFLGYTF
TGTGCCAGCAGTTTTTTAGGCTACACCTTC
>-|14|TRBJ1-2|-|TRBV16
CASSPTADSYGYTF
TGTGCCAGCAGCCCCACGGCAGACTCCTATGGCTACACCTTC
>-|12|TRBJ1-6|-|TRBV28
CASSSMLRPLHF
TGTGCCAGCAGTTCCATGCTGAGGCCCCTCCACTTT
>-|15|TRBJ2-1|-|TRBV9
CASSLRVSSYNEQFF
TGTGCCAGCAGCTTGCGCGTGAGCTCCTACAATGAGCAGTTCTTC
>-|16|TRBJ2-2|-|TRBV5-1
CASRGPGDRNTGELFF
TGCGCCAGCAGAGGCCCAGGGGATAGGAACACCGGGGAGCTGTTTTTT
>-|12|TRBJ1-2|-|TRBV6-5
CASNPDSYGYTF
TGTGCCAGCAACCCCGACAGTTATGGCTACACCTTC
>TRBD2|14|TRBJ2-7|-|TRBV30
CAWSVVTSGGEQYF
TGTGCCTGGAGTGTAGTGACTAGCGGGGGGGAGCAGTACTTC
>-|13|TRBJ1-3|-|TRBV6-5
CASRSSSGNTIYF
TGTGCCAGCAGGAGTAGCTCTGGAAACACCATATATTTT
>TRBD2|16|TRBJ2-3|-|TRBV30
CAWSDGASGNTDTQYF
TGTGCCTGGAGTGACGGGGCTAGCGGAAACACAGATACGCAGTATTTT
>-|14|TRBJ1-5|-|TRBV19
CASSITQGNQPQHF
TGTGCCAGTAGTATAACTCAGGGGAATCAGCCCCAGCATTTT
>TRBD1|14|TRBJ2-7|-|TRBV27
CASSSPLDRGVQYF
TGTGCCAGCAGTTCCCCCCTGGACAGGGGGGTGCAGTACTTC
>-|13|TRBJ2-1|-|TRBV3-1/TRBV3-2
CASRDIRGDTQFF
TGTGCCAGCAGGGACATTCGGGGGGACACGCAGTTCTTC
>-|14|TRBJ1-4|-|TRBV7-2
CASSLEQSNEKLFF
TGTGCCAGCAGCTTAGAACAGTCGAATGAAAAACTGTTTTTT
>-|12|TRBJ1-2|-|TRBV3-1/TRBV3-2
CASSQEAYGYTF
TGTGCCAGCAGCCAAGAAGCATATGGCTACACCTTC
>-|14|TRBJ2-1|few|TRBV19
CASSGRSTYNEQFF
TGTGCCAGTAGCGGGAGAAGCACCTACAATGAGCAGTTCTTC
>TRBD2|15|TRBJ2-3|-|TRBV6-4
CASRDLAGGADTQYF
TGTGCCAGCAGAGACCTAGCGGGGGGAGCAGATACGCAGTATTTT
>-|13|TRBJ2-2|-|TRBV10-2
CASMSRGTGELFF
TGCGCCAGCATGTCCCGGGGGACCGGGGAGCTGTTTTTT
>TRBD1|15|TRBJ1-2|-|TRBV5-6
CASSPRDRVSHGYTF
TGTGCCAGCAGCCCGCGGGACAGGGTTTCACATGGCTACACCTTC
>-|11|TRBJ1-2|-|TRBV7-9
CASSSSYGYTF
TGTGCCAGCAGCTCGAGCTATGGCTACACCTTC